This is a list of T cell receptor beta chains from one sample in a study of spatial heterogeneity in lung cancer. MiXCR was run by TCRdb on the 5' RACE reads, yielding one entry per CDR3 protein. The sample gives approximately 13,000 distinct CDR3 sequences, approximately 4.8% of which show up once; approximately 26% is in the top ten. Sequenced material: lung tumor tissue, taken at surgery. These receptors came from a male donor with early-stage non-small cell lung cancer. Both conserved end residues are part of each CDR3. Each record gives: J gene, V gene, D gene, clone size, CDR3 DNA, CDR3 protein. D genes are given only for firm matches. Size is omitted from some rows. Given values are once, few, many or a class for expanded clones.

>TRBJ2-2|TRBV27|TRBD1|many
TGTGCCAGCAGTGCCCCCGACAGGGGTGGCGGGGAGCTGTTTTTT
CASSAPDRGGGELFF
>TRBJ2-7|TRBV5-6|.|many
TGTGCCAGCAGCTTGCTCGGGACCTACGAGCAGTACTTC
CASSLLGTYEQYF
>TRBJ2-2|TRBV4-3|TRBD2|.
TGCGCCAGCAGCCAACGACTAGCGAGCCTAGCGCTGTTTTTT
CASSQRLASLALFF
>TRBJ2-3|TRBV4-3|TRBD2|many
TGCGCCAGCAGCCTACGGACTAGCGGGGGGGCGTATACGCAGTATTTT
CASSLRTSGGAYTQYF
>TRBJ2-1|TRBV24-1|.|many
TGTGCCATCGCAACGGCCGGGGGATCTTACAATGAGCAGTTCTTC
CAIATAGGSYNEQFF
>TRBJ1-5|TRBV29-1|.|many
TGCAGCGTTCAGGTGGGGAGCAATCAGCCCCAGCATTTT
CSVQVGSNQPQHF
>TRBJ1-2|TRBV7-2|.|.
TGTGCCAGCAGCTTAGGTCACAGGGCTAACTATGGCTACACCTTC
CASSLGHRANYGYTF
>TRBJ2-1|TRBV7-2|TRBD2|medium-sized
TGTGCCAGCAGCTTACTTCCTAGCGGGGAATCCTACAATGAGCAGTTCTTC
CASSLLPSGESYNEQFF
>TRBJ2-3|TRBV20-1|.|few
TGCAGTGCTAGAGACCCGGGGGCCCCTACAGATACGCAGTATTTT
CSARDPGAPTDTQYF
>TRBJ2-1|TRBV3-1|.|many
TGTGCCAGCAGCTCCCCGGGACAAGACAATGAGCAGTTCTTC
CASSSPGQDNEQFF
>TRBJ1-5|TRBV2|.|many
TGTGCCAGCAGTGGTAGCCCTAATCAGCCCCAGCATTTT
CASSGSPNQPQHF
>TRBJ2-3|TRBV4-2|.|many
TGTGCCAGCAGCCAATGGAGGGCAGACGGCACAGATACGCAGTATTTT
CASSQWRADGTDTQYF
>TRBJ2-6|TRBV7-2|.|many
TGTGCCAGCAGCTCCTTGGCCTTCAACGTCCTGACTTTC
CASSSLAFNVLTF
>TRBJ2-5|TRBV7-2|.|many
TGTGCCAGCAGCCCCAGTGACGGATTTCAAGAGACCCAGTACTTC
CASSPSDGFQETQYF
>TRBJ1-2|TRBV2|TRBD1|medium-sized
TGTGCCAGCAGTGGTCAGGGGGCGGTCATTGCCTATGGCTACACCTTC
CASSGQGAVIAYGYTF
>TRBJ2-4|TRBV12-3/TRBV12-4|.|many
TGTGCCAGCAGTACCGGGACACCTATTCAGTACTTC
CASSTGTPIQYF
>TRBJ1-3|TRBV7-2|TRBD1|few
TGTGCCAGCAGCCAGACAGGGACTGGAAACACCATATATTTT
CASSQTGTGNTIYF
>TRBJ2-1|TRBV5-1|.|many
TGCGCCAGCAGCTTGGACACCTCTGGGGGTGAGCAGTTCTTC
CASSLDTSGGEQFF
>TRBJ2-2|TRBV4-1|TRBD2|many
TGCGCCAGCAGCCAACGCGTTTTCGAGCGGGGGGCCTTGAACACCGGGGAGCTGTTTTTT
CASSQRVFERGALNTGELFF
>TRBJ2-3|TRBV3-1|.|many
TGTGCCAGCAGCCAAGAACGGGACTCCCGTTACACAGATACGCAGTATTTT
CASSQERDSRYTDTQYF
>TRBJ2-2|TRBV11-2|.|many
TGTGCCAGCAGCCCCTCGGTAACCGGGGAGCTGTTTTTT
CASSPSVTGELFF
>TRBJ2-5|TRBV7-2|.|many
TGTGCCAGCAGCTTATGGAAGGGGAGTCTGGCCCAGTACTTC
CASSLWKGSLAQYF
>TRBJ2-7|TRBV7-2|.|many
TGTGCCAGCAGCCGTACAGGGAGCTCCTACGAGCAGTACTTC
CASSRTGSSYEQYF
>TRBJ2-5|TRBV4-2|TRBD1|.
TGTGCCAGCAGCCAAGATCAGACAGGGGGCTTCCAAGAGACCCAGTACTTC
CASSQDQTGGFQETQYF
>TRBJ2-1|TRBV7-9|TRBD2|many
TGTGCCAGCAGCATGGGACTAGCGGTCAATGAGCAGTTCTTC
CASSMGLAVNEQFF
>TRBJ1-3|TRBV10-3|.|many
TGTGCCATCAGCCGCTTGATCGGTTTTGGAAACACCATATATTTT
CAISRLIGFGNTIYF
>TRBJ1-1|TRBV4-3|.|large
TGCGCCAGCAGCCACGGAACAGATCGACCGAACACTGAAGCTTTCTTT
CASSHGTDRPNTEAFF
>TRBJ2-6|TRBV5-1|.|many
TGCGCCAGCAGTATGACACCCTCAAGCTCTGGGGCCAACGTCCTGACTTTC
CASSMTPSSSGANVLTF
>TRBJ2-1|TRBV5-1|.|many
TGCGCCAGCAGCTTGCTAGGGCCGGGCCCCAATGAGCAGTTCTTC
CASSLLGPGPNEQFF
>TRBJ2-3|TRBV6-5|TRBD2|medium-sized
TGTGCCAGCAGTTACCCGGGACTAGCGGGGGGCGGCACCTCCACGGATACGCAGTATTTT
CASSYPGLAGGGTSTDTQYF
>TRBJ1-2|TRBV7-9|.|many
TGTGCCAGCAGCTTAGTGGGCGGGGCCTCCTATGGCTACACCTTC
CASSLVGGASYGYTF
>TRBJ2-7|TRBV18|.|.
TGTGCCAGCTCACCATGGCGGGGGCAAGGCTACGAGCAGTACTTC
CASSPWRGQGYEQYF
>TRBJ2-1|TRBV6-2/TRBV6-3|TRBD2|many
TGTGCCAGCAGCTTTATCCCGACTAGCGGGGTGATAAATGAGCAGTTCTTC
CASSFIPTSGVINEQFF